The 20 T cell receptor beta chains listed next were all sequenced from one sample in a study of CD8+ T cells in alopecia areata. Reverse transcription of extracted RNA yielded cDNA, which provided the sequencing template. Measured with immunoSEQ multiplex PCR; TCRdb has only the in-frame clones, and not every one. The sample has 95,000 to 110,000 clones, approximately 90% seen once. This sample's treatment: oral pan-JAK inhibitor, 5-10 mg twice daily. The sequences come from CD8+ T cells sorted from blood, collected between weeks 30 and 35, from a patient treated with tofacitinib. The receptors here all came from a human donor with alopecia areata.

J is TRBJ1-1 and V is TRBV7-9, with D perhaps TRBD1 (6 bases). Germline values: CDR1 SEHNR, CDR2 FQNEAQ (reference sequence). The CDR3 covers 12 residues. The V and J ends lost 4 bases and 9 bases respectively, with 12 bases between them. As DNA, the CDR3 is TGTGCCAGCAGCTCGGACAGTAGAAAAGCTTTCTTT. Protein sequence: CASSSDSRKAFF.

This chain joins TRBV6-5 and TRBJ2-1; the D is unclear. Germline V lookup: CDR1 MNHEY, CDR2 SVGAGI. V lost 2 bases and J lost 7, with 6 bases in between. There are 12 residues in the CDR3. The CDR3 nucleotides are TGTGCCAGCAGTTACAATGGGAATGAGCAGTTCTTC. Translating it yields CASSYNGNEQFF.

This clone has only one observation. The chain recombines TRBV7-9 with TRBJ2-1; TRBD1 might be the D (6 bases). The germline gives CDR1 SEHNR, CDR2 FQNEAQ (reference sequence). This CDR3 spans 14 amino acids. V lost 5 bases and J lost 8, with 16 bases in between. CDR3 region: CASSPPAGADEQFF. The CDR3 nucleotides are TGTGCCAGCAGCCCCCCGGCAGGGGCTGATGAGCAGTTCTTC.

The rearrangement uses TRBV27 and TRBJ2-1; 7 positions agree with TRBD1. This CDR3 has 15 residues. Trimming removed 6 bases from V and 0 bases from J; junction bases left unmatched: 5. Per the germline V gene, CDR1 is MNHEY and CDR2 is SMNVEV (reference sequence). The CDR3 sequence is CASSRQGTSYNEQFF. The DNA of the CDR3 is TGTGCCAGCAGCCGACAGGGCACCTCCTACAATGAGCAGTTCTTC.

This clone appeared a single time. The V call is TRBV27, the J call TRBJ2-1, with D unresolved. Trimming took 2 bases from V and 0 from J, leaving 17 bases between them. This CDR3 spans 18 amino acids. The germline V gene has CDR1 MNHEY and CDR2 SMNVEV (reference sequence). CDR3 amino acids: CASSLAPWQTSSYNEQFF. The CDR3 nucleotides are TGTGCCAGCAGTTTAGCCCCGTGGCAGACGAGCTCCTACAATGAGCAGTTCTTC.

On this clone itself: One end of the junction does not line up with germline, which may come from a read error. The chain recombines TRBV14 with TRBJ2-5; D perhaps matches TRBD2 (6 bases). Germline CDR1 SGHDN, CDR2 FVKESK. This CDR3 comprises 12 residues. CDR3 sequence: CASSQGDFLPDF. The CDR3 nucleotides read TGTGCCAGCAGCCAAGGGGACTTCCTCCCGGACTTC.

V usage is TRBV27 and J usage is TRBJ2-7; 12 bases match TRBD2. The CDR3 is made up of 16 amino acids. J gave up 0 bases and V 6 bases, and 6 bases lay outside the gene matches. The germline gives CDR1 MNHEY, CDR2 SMNVEV (reference sequence). The CDR3: CASSPRLAGASYEQYF. CDR3 DNA sequence: TGTGCCAGCAGCCCAAGACTAGCGGGAGCCTCCTACGAGCAGTACTTC.

In its sample, this clone was seen once. The chain couples TRBV4-2 to TRBJ1-1; TRBD1 might be the D (5 bases). The CDR3 length is 16 residues. Germline values: CDR1 LGHNA, CDR2 YNFKEQ. The ends were cut back, 4 bases at V and 2 bases at J, with 17 bases in the middle. CDR3 residues: CASSPDPPGGNTEAFF. The CDR3 DNA follows: TGTGCCAGCAGCCCCGACCCCCCGGGGGGTAACACTGAAGCTTTCTTT.

The V and J genes are TRBV29-1 and TRBJ2-7, with 7 positions matching TRBD1. The CDR3 is made up of 13 amino acids. Germline V gives CDR1 SQVTM, CDR2 ANQGSEA. V trimming: 7 bases; J trimming: 4 bases; junction bases outside the gene matches: 10. CDR3 amino acids: CSAGHRGSYEQYF. The CDR3 nucleotides read TGCAGCGCCGGACACAGGGGATCTTACGAGCAGTACTTC.

The chain has TRBV13 and TRBJ2-1; D not certain. CDR1 and CDR2 (germline): PRHDT, FYEKMQ (reference sequence). V lost 5 bases and J 6 bases, leaving 8 bases between the germline ends. This CDR3 has 12 residues. This chain's CDR3 is CASSGKINEQFF. The CDR3 DNA is TGTGCCAGCAGCGGCAAGATCAATGAGCAGTTCTTC.

The V and J genes are TRBV10-3 and TRBJ2-4; the match to TRBD2 covers 11 bases. Germline trimming cut 11 bases from V and 1 base from J; bases unmatched to any gene: 4. CDR1 is ENHRY and CDR2 is SYGVKD in the germline V gene. The CDR3 loop spans 14 amino acids. The CDR3 loop is CACGTSGAKNIQYF. CDR3 coding DNA: TGTGCCTGCGGGACTAGCGGTGCCAAAAACATTCAGTACTTC.

This clone was counted a few times. This chain connects TRBV29-1 to TRBJ2-7, with D tentatively TRBD1 (6 bases). Germline CDR1 and CDR2: SQVTM and ANQGSEA. Trimming took off 3 bases at V and 4 bases at J, with 10 bases between the two ends. The CDR3 consists of 12 residues. As DNA, the CDR3 is TGCAGCGTTGAGGCAGGGGATTACGAGCAGTACTTC. It encodes CSVEAGDYEQYF.

This clone was picked up one time. This sequence joins TRBV2 and TRBJ2-3; no firm D call. This CDR3 region has 15 residues. Trimming stripped 10 bases from V and 1 base from J, with 18 bases between. Germline V gene data show CDR1 as SNHLY and CDR2 as FYNNEI. CDR3 in DNA: TGTGCCAACAAGAAGGCTAGTGGTGGCACAGATACGCAGTATTTT. Translated: CANKKASGGTDTQYF.

This chain connects TRBV6-1 to TRBJ2-7; 7 positions agree with TRBD1. V shed 7 bases and J 2 bases; nucleotides not matched to a gene: 8. The CDR3 consists of 14 residues. Germline V gene lookup returns CDR1 MNHNS and CDR2 SASEGT. CDR3 DNA sequence: TGTGCCAGCAACCACCAGGGGGATCCCTACGAGCAGTACTTC. It encodes CASNHQGDPYEQYF.

The rearrangement joins TRBV2 to TRBJ1-3, with D unclear. Trimming removed 8 bases at V and 0 bases at J, with 14 bases between. Germline values: CDR1 SNHLY, CDR2 FYNNEI. The CDR3 consists of 15 residues. This chain's CDR3 is CASLGQTSSGNTIYF. For the CDR3, the DNA is TGTGCCAGCCTTGGTCAGACCAGCTCTGGAAACACCATATATTTT. The full variable domain, rest sourced from reference TRBV2 and TRBJ1-3, is EPEVTQTPSHQVTQMGQEVILRCVPISNHLYFYWYRQILGQKVEFLVSFYNNEISEKSEIFDDQFSVERPDGSNFTLKIRSTKLEDSAMYFCASLGQTSSGNTIYFGEGSWLTVV.

The rearrangement uses TRBV7-9 and TRBJ2-7; D may correspond to TRBD1 or TRBD2 (5 bases each). This CDR3 is 15 amino acids long. Germline CDR1 SEHNR, CDR2 FQNEAQ (reference sequence). V lost 3 bases and J 4 bases, leaving 16 bases between the germline ends. The CDR3 spells CASSFQGNGAYEQYF. CDR3 bases: TGTGCCAGCAGCTTCCAAGGGAACGGGGCTTACGAGCAGTACTTC.

This chain uses TRBV7-3 with TRBJ2-3, with D hard to call. V dropped 3 bases and J dropped 1 base, with 14 bases sitting between them. CDR3 length equals 16 residues. Germline values: CDR1 SGHTA, CDR2 FQGTGA. The CDR3 sequence is CASSLPQSGGTDTQYF. The CDR3 DNA is TGTGCCAGCAGCTTGCCCCAGTCTGGAGGCACAGATACGCAGTATTTT.

This clone has only one observation. The genes are TRBV29-1 and TRBJ2-2, with D perhaps given as TRBD1 or TRBD2 (6 bases each). The CDR3 is made up of 15 amino acids. V was cut by 4 bases and J by 7 bases, with 19 bases left in between. The V gene's germline CDR1 is SQVTM and CDR2 ANQGSEA. For the CDR3, the DNA is TGCAGCGTTGGAGGGGGGACGGTCCGAGGCGGGGAGCTGTTTTTT. Translation gives CSVGGGTVRGGELFF.

This chain links TRBV4-1 with TRBJ2-1; D might be TRBD2 (6 bases). The V end lost 0 bases, the J end lost 4 bases, and 13 bases lay between the germline ends. The CDR3 length is 16 residues. CDR1 MGHRA and CDR2 YSYEKL come from the germline V gene. The CDR3 nucleotides read TGCGCCAGCAGCCAAGAACATAGCGGTCTGTACAATGAGCAGTTCTTC. Translation gives CASSQEHSGLYNEQFF.

The J gene is TRBJ2-7, the V gene TRBV2; 8 nucleotides align to TRBD2. Germline V lookup: CDR1 SNHLY, CDR2 FYNNEI. This CDR3 is built from 15 residues. Trimming cost V 1 base and J 1 base; bases outside gene matches: 3. This chain's CDR3 is CASSEGSGSSYEQYF. CDR3 coding DNA: TGTGCCAGCAGTGAAGGGAGCGGGAGTTCCTACGAGCAGTACTTC.